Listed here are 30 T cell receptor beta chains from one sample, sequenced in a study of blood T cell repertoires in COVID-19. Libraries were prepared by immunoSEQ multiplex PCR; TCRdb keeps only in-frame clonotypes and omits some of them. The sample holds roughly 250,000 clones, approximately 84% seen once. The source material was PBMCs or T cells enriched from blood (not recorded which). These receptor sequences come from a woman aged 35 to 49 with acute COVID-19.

CDR3 sequence: CSASGTSGSVGDTQYF. CDR3 coding DNA: TGCAGTGCTAGTGGGACTAGCGGGAGTGTCGGGGATACGCAGTATTTT. The chain has TRBV20-1 and TRBJ2-3, with 14 bases lining up with TRBD2. V shed 3 bases, J shed 6 bases, and the junction held 8 bases outside the gene matches. The germline CDR1 and CDR2 sequences are DFQATT and SNEGSKA (reference sequence). The CDR3 extends over 16 amino acids.

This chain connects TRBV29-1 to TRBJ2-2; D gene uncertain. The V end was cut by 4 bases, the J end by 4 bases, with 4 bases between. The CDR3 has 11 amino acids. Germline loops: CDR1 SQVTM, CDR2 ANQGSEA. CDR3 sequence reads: CSVGSTGELFF. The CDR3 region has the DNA TGCAGCGTTGGCAGCACCGGGGAGCTGTTTTTT.

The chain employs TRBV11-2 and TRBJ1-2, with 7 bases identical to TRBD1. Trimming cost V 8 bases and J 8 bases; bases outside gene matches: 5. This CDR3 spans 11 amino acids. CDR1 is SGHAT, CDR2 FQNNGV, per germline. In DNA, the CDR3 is TGTGCCAGCTCCCACAGGGGCGGCTACACCTTC. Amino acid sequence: CASSHRGGYTF.

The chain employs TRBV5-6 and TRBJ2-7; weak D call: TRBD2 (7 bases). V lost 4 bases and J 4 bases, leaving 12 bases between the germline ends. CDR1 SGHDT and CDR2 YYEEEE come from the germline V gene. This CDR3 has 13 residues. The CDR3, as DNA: TGTGCCAGCAGCGGGGGGGCGGCTTACGAGCAGTACTTC. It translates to CASSGGAAYEQYF.

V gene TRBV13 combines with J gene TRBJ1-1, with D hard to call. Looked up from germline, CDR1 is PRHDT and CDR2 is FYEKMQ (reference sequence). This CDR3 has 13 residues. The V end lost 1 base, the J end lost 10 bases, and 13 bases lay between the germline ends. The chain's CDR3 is CASSLAQGGLAFF. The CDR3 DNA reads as TGTGCCAGCAGCTTAGCACAAGGAGGATTAGCTTTCTTT.

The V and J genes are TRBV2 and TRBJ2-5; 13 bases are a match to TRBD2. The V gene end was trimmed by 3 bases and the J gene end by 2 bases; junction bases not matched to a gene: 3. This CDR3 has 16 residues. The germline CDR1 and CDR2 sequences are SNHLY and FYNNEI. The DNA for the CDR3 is TGTGCCAGCAGTGACGCGACTAGCGGGAGGCAAGAGACCCAGTACTTC. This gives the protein CASSDATSGRQETQYF.

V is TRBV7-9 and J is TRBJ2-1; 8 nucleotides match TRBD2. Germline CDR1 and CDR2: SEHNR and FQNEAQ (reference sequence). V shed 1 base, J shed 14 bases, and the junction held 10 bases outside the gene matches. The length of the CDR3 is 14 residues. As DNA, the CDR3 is TGTGCCAGCAGCTTAGAACTAGCGGCTAAAGCGGAGTTCTTC. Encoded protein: CASSLELAAKAEFF. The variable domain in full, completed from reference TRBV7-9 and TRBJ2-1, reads DTGVSQNPRHKITKRGQNVTFRCDPISEHNRLYWYRQTLGQGPEFLTYFQNEAQLEKSRLLSDRFSAERPKGSFSTLEIQRTEQGDSAMYLCASSLELAAKAEFFGPGTRLTVL.

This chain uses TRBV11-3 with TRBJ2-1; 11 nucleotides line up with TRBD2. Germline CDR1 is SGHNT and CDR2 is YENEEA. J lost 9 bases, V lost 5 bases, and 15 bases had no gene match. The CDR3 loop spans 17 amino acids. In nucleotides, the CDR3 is TGTGCCAGCAGCCCATATAGCGGGAGGGCCTCCTCCGGTGAGCAGTTCTTC. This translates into CASSPYSGRASSGEQFF.

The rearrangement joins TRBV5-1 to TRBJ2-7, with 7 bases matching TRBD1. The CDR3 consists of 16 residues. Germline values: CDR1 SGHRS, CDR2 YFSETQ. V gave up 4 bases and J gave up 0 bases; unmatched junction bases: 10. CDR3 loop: CASSQGDGGFSYEQYF. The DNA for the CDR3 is TGCGCCAGCAGCCAGGGGGACGGAGGCTTCTCCTACGAGCAGTACTTC.

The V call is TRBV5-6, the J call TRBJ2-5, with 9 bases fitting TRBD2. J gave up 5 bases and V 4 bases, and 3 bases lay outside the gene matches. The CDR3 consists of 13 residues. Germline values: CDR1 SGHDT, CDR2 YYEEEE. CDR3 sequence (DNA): TGTGCCAGCAGCCTGGGACTAGCTGAGACCCAGTACTTC. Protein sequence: CASSLGLAETQYF.

The CDR3 DNA is TGTGCCAGCAGCCCCGGGACTAGCGGGAGTGAGGCCAATGAGCAGTTCTTC. This gives the protein CASSPGTSGSEANEQFF. The chain carries TRBV9 and TRBJ2-1; 14 positions match TRBD2. J lost 6 bases, V lost 4 bases, and 9 bases had no gene match. Looked up from germline, CDR1 is SGDLS and CDR2 is YYNGEE. The CDR3 runs 17 residues.

CDR3 region: CASSSGTPAEQYF. CDR3 nucleotide sequence: TGTGCCAGCAGCTCAGGTACCCCTGCCGAGCAGTACTTC. J is TRBJ2-7 and V is TRBV5-6; no definite D call. The CDR3 covers 13 residues. CDR1 is SGHDT, CDR2 YYEEEE, per germline. V lost 3 bases, J lost 6 bases, and 13 bases lay in between.

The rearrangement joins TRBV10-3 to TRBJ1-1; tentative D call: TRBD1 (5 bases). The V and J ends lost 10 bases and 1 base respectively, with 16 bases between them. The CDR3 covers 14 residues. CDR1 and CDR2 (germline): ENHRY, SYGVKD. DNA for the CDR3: TGTGCCACCGCCAGGGTAGAGGAGAACACTGAAGCTTTCTTT. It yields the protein CATARVEENTEAFF.

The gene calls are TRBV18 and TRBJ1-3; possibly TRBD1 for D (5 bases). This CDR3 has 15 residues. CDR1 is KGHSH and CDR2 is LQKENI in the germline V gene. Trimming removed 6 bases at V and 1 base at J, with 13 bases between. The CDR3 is CASSRGHSSGNTIYF. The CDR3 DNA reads TGTGCCAGCTCCCGAGGACATTCTTCTGGAAACACCATATATTTT.

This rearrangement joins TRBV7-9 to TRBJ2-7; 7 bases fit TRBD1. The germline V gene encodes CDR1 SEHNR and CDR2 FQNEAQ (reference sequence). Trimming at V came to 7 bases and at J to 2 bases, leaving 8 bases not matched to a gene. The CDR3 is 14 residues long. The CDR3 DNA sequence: TGTGCCAGCACCACAGGGGAGAGGGCCTACGAGCAGTACTTC. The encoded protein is CASTTGERAYEQYF.

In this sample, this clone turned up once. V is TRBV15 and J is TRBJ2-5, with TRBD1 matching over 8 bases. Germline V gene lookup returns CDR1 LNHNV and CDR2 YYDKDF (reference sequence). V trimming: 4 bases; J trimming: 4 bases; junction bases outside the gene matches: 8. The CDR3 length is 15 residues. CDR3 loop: CATSKSGTGRETQYF. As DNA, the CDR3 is TGTGCCACCAGCAAATCCGGGACAGGTAGAGAGACCCAGTACTTC.

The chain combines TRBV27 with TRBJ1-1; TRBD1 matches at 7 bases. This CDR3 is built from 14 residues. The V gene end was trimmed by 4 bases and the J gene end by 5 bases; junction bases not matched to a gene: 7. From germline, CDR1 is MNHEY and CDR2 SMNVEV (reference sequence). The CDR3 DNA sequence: TGTGCCAGCAGTTACAGGGACAGAGGGACTGAAGCTTTCTTT. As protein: CASSYRDRGTEAFF.

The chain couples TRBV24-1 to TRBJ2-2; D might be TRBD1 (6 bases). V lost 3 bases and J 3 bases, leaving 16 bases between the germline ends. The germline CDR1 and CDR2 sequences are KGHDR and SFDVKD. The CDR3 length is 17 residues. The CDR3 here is CATSDVRWGRDTGELFF. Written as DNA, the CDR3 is TGTGCCACCAGTGATGTACGTTGGGGGCGCGACACCGGGGAGCTGTTTTTT.

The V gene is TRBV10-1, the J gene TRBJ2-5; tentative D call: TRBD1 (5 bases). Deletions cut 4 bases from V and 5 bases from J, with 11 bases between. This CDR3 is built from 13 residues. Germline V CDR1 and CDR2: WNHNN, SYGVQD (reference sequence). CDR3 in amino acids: CASSGTAGETQYF. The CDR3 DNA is TGCGCCAGCAGTGGTACCGCAGGGGAGACCCAGTACTTC.

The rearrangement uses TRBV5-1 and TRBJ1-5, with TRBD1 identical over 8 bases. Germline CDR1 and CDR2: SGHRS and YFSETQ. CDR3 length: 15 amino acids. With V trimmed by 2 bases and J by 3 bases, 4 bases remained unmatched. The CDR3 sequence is CASSFSGGHNQPQHF. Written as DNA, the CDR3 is TGCGCCAGCAGCTTTTCAGGGGGCCACAATCAGCCCCAGCATTTT. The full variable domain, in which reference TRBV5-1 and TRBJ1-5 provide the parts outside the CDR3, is KAGVTQTPRYLIKTRGQQVTLSCSPISGHRSVSWYQQTPGQGLQFLFEYFSETQRNKGNFPGRFSGRQFSNSRSEMNVSTLELGDSALYLCASSFSGGHNQPQHFGDGTRLSIL.

The CDR3 here is CASSPEWGGRNYGYTF. Written as DNA, the CDR3 is TGCGCCAGCAGCCCCGAATGGGGGGGCAGAAACTATGGCTACACCTTC. The rearrangement links TRBV5-1 to TRBJ1-2; the D gene is possibly TRBD1 (6 bases). Trimming shortened V by 4 bases and J by 2 bases, and 18 bases separated the two germline ends. The CDR3 runs to 16 residues. Germline V gene sequence: CDR1 SGHRS, CDR2 YFSETQ.

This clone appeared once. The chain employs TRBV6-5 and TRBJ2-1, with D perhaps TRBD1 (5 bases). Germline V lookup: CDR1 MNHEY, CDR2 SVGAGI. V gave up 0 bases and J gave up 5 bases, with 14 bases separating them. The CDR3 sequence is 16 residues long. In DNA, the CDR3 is TGTGCCAGCAGTTACTCATCGAGCAGACAGCACAATGAGCAGTTCTTC. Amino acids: CASSYSSSRQHNEQFF.

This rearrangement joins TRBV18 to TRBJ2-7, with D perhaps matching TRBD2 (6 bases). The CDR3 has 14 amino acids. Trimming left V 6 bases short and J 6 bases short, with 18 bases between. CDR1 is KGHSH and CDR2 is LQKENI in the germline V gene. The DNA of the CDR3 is TGTGCCAGCTCGCAGGACAAGGGACTGGGCGAGCAGTACTTC. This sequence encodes CASSQDKGLGEQYF.

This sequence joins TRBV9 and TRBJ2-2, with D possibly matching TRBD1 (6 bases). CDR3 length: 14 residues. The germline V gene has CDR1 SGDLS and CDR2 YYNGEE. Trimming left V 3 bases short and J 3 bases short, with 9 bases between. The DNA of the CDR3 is TGTGCCAGCAGCGACAGGGTGGACACCGGGGAGCTGTTTTTT. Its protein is CASSDRVDTGELFF.

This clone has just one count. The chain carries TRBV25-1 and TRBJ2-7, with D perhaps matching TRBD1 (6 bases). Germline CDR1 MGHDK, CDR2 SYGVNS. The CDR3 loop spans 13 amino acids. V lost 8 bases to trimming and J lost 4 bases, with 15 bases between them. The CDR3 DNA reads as TGTGCCAGCCGGAGGACAGATCAGTACGAGCAGTACTTC. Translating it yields CASRRTDQYEQYF.

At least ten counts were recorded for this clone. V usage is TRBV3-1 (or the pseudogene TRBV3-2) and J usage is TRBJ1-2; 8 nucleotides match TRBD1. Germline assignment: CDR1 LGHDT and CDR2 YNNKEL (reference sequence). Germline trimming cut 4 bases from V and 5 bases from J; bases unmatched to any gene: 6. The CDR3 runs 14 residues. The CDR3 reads CASSLGQATYGYTF. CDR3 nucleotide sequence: TGTGCCAGCAGCCTGGGACAGGCAACGTATGGCTACACCTTC.

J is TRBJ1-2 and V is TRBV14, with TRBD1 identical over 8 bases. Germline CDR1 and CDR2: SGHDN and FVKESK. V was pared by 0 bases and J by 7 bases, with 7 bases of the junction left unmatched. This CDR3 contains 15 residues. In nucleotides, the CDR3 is TGTGCCAGCAGCCAAGATATCAGGGGGCGCGGTGGCTACACCTTC. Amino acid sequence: CASSQDIRGRGGYTF.

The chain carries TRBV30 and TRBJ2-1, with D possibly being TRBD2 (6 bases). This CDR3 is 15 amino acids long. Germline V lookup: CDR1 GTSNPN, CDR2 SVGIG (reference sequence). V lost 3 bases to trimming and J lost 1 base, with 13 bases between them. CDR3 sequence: CAWSGGFRSYNEQFF. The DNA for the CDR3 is TGTGCCTGGAGCGGGGGTTTTAGGTCCTACAATGAGCAGTTCTTC.

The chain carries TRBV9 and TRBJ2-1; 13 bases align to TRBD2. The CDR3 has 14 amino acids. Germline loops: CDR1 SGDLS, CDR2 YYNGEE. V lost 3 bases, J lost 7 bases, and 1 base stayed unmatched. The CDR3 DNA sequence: TGTGCCAGCAGCGGGACTAGCGGGAGTAATGAGCAGTTCTTC. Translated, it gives CASSGTSGSNEQFF. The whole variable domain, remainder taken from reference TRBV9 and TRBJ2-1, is DSGVTQTPKHLITATGQRVTLRCSPRSGDLSVYWYQQSLDQGLQFLIQYYNGEERAKGNILERFSAQQFPDLHSELNLSSLELGDSALYFCASSGTSGSNEQFFGPGTRLTVL.

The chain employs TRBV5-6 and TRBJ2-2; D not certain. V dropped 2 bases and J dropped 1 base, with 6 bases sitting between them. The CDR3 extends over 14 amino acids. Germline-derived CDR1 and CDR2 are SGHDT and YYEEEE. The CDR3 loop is CASSFRMNTGELFF. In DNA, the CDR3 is TGTGCCAGCAGCTTCAGGATGAACACCGGGGAGCTGTTTTTT.